A single sample gave rise to the 27 T cell receptor beta chains below, sequenced in a study of beta chain features in type 1 diabetes. Overall study findings and caveats: Shorter TCRB CDR3s, moderately but significantly so, were found in Type 1 diabetes patients in all four CD4+ subsets.

All of the isolated RNA was reverse transcribed, so expressed TCRB transcripts were sequenced. Using immunoSEQ multiplex PCR, the repertoire was profiled, and TCRdb retains in-frame clones only, with some absent. The table includes approximately 600,000 clones, approximately 13% detected once. For these receptors, no antigen is known. Sequenced input: naive CD4+ T cells from blood. The receptors here all came from a man aged 25 to 45 with type 1 diabetes.

The chain joins TRBV2 to TRBJ2-1, with D unclear. The germline V and J ends were trimmed by 7 bases and 4 bases, with 8 bases remaining between them. The CDR3 totals 12 residues. The germline V gene encodes CDR1 SNHLY and CDR2 FYNNEI. CDR3 sequence reads: CASKTAYNEQFF. In nucleotides, the CDR3 is TGTGCCAGCAAGACGGCTTACAATGAGCAGTTCTTC.

This clone was detected a few times. The V gene is TRBV6-6, the J gene TRBJ1-6; D ambiguous. The CDR3 length is 13 residues. Germline V gives CDR1 MNHNY, CDR2 SVGAGI (reference sequence). The ends were cut back, 7 bases at V and 4 bases at J, with 8 bases in the middle. CDR3 sequence: CASTNGYNSPLHF. The CDR3 region has the DNA TGTGCCAGCACCAACGGGTATAATTCACCCCTCCACTTT.

This clone was seen more than once but under ten times. The rearrangement links TRBV4-2 to TRBJ2-4; 8 bases are shared with TRBD1. The CDR3 is made up of 18 amino acids. Germline CDR1 LGHNA, CDR2 YNFKEQ. V was pared by 0 bases and J by 0 bases, with 7 bases of the junction left unmatched. The CDR3 DNA reads TGTGCCAGCAGCCAAGATCGGTGGGACAGGCTAGCCAAAAACATTCAGTACTTC. Translating gives CASSQDRWDRLAKNIQYF.

This clone has only a few counts. V usage is TRBV5-1 and J usage is TRBJ2-5; unclear D gene. This CDR3 has 15 residues. The ends were cut back, 1 base at V and 2 bases at J, with 12 bases in the middle. Per the germline V gene, CDR1 is SGHRS and CDR2 is YFSETQ. Written as DNA, the CDR3 is TGCGCCAGCAGCTTGATGTCGGTCAAACAAGAGACCCAGTACTTC. It yields the protein CASSLMSVKQETQYF.

This clone appeared a few times. The chain uses TRBV10-3 and TRBJ2-3; D not resolved. The CDR3 totals 14 residues. CDR1 ENHRY and CDR2 SYGVKD come from the germline V gene. Trimming stripped 8 bases from V and 0 bases from J, with 12 bases between. The CDR3 coding sequence is TGTGCCATCTCCAGGACCGAAAGCACAGATACGCAGTATTTT. Its protein product is CAISRTESTDTQYF.

The V and J genes are TRBV13 and TRBJ1-2; 9 nucleotides line up with TRBD1. The trim removed 3 bases at V and 2 bases at J, leaving 4 bases unmatched. This CDR3 spans 15 amino acids. Germline CDR1 reads PRHDT; CDR2 reads FYEKMQ (reference sequence). Here the CDR3 reads CASSFRDRENYGYTF. The CDR3 DNA sequence: TGTGCCAGCAGCTTCCGGGACAGGGAGAACTATGGCTACACCTTC.

The J gene is TRBJ2-5, the V gene TRBV5-1; D remains unclear. CDR1 and CDR2 from the germline V gene are SGHRS and YFSETQ. Trimming pared 1 base from V and 3 bases from J, leaving 16 bases between. The CDR3 contains 16 residues. CDR3 residues: CASSLTFFPGEETQYF. In DNA form, the CDR3 reads TGCGCCAGCAGCTTGACCTTTTTCCCGGGCGAAGAGACCCAGTACTTC.

The chain combines TRBV9 with TRBJ1-3, with 12 bases that match TRBD1. The V gene's germline CDR1 is SGDLS and CDR2 YYNGEE. CDR3 length: 19 amino acids. V trimming: 0 bases; J trimming: 0 bases; junction bases outside the gene matches: 7. The CDR3 nucleotides read TGTGCCAGCAGCGTAGCTGGGGGACAGGGGGCCTCCTCTGGAAACACCATATATTTT. This sequence encodes CASSVAGGQGASSGNTIYF. The variable domain in full, completed from reference TRBV9 and TRBJ1-3, reads DSGVTQTPKHLITATGQRVTLRCSPRSGDLSVYWYQQSLDQGLQFLIQYYNGEERAKGNILERFSAQQFPDLHSELNLSSLELGDSALYFCASSVAGGQGASSGNTIYFGEGSWLTVV.

This clone was detected only a few times. The V call is TRBV18, the J call TRBJ1-5; 10 bases fit TRBD1. The CDR3 runs 15 residues. With 6 bases clipped from V and 6 bases from J, the junction kept 8 bases outside the gene matches. Per the germline V gene, CDR1 is KGHSH and CDR2 is LQKENI. For the CDR3, the DNA is TGTGCCAGCTCGCCCGACAGGGGGCCGGGTCAGCCCCAGCATTTT. The encoded protein is CASSPDRGPGQPQHF.

This clone was detected a few times. V usage is TRBV19 and J usage is TRBJ2-7, with TRBD2 matching 10 bases. The CDR3 consists of 13 residues. Germline V gene lookup returns CDR1 LNHDA and CDR2 SQIVND (reference sequence). J gave up 1 base and V 9 bases, and 3 bases lay outside the gene matches. The chain's CDR3 is CASGLAASYEQYF. Here the CDR3 DNA reads TGTGCCAGCGGACTAGCGGCGTCCTACGAGCAGTACTTC.

This clone was picked up a small number of times. The chain joins TRBV5-1 to TRBJ2-5, with TRBD1 matching over 7 bases. The trim removed 1 base at V and 6 bases at J, leaving 6 bases unmatched. Per germline, CDR1 SGHRS and CDR2 YFSETQ. The CDR3 totals 14 residues. CDR3 sequence reads: CASSLLGGEKTQYF. The CDR3 DNA follows: TGCGCCAGCAGCTTGTTAGGGGGCGAGAAGACCCAGTACTTC.

V gene TRBV7-9 combines with J gene TRBJ2-2; D ambiguous. Trimming removed 6 bases from V and 6 bases from J, with 8 bases in between. This CDR3 spans 12 amino acids. Germline V gene sequence: CDR1 SEHNR, CDR2 FQNEAQ (reference sequence). CDR3 bases: TGTGCCAGCAGTCTAGAGCCCGGGGAGCTGTTTTTT. Translation gives CASSLEPGELFF.

V gene TRBV18 combines with J gene TRBJ1-6; weak D call: TRBD1 (5 bases). Deletions cut 0 bases from V and 11 bases from J, with 14 bases between. Germline values: CDR1 KGHSH, CDR2 LQKENI. The CDR3 loop spans 15 amino acids. The CDR3 region is CASSPPQGAPTPLHF. The CDR3 DNA reads as TGTGCCAGCTCACCACCGCAAGGGGCGCCGACACCCCTCCACTTT. The whole variable domain, filled in from reference TRBV18 and TRBJ1-6, reads NAGVMQNPRHLVRRRGQEARLRCSPMKGHSHVYWYRQLPEEGLKFMVYLQKENIIDESGMPKERFSAEFPKEGPSILRIQQVVRGDSAAYFCASSPPQGAPTPLHFGNGTRLTVT.

The V gene is TRBV12-5, the J gene TRBJ2-3; tentatively, D is TRBD1 (6 bases). The CDR3 spans 19 residues. Germline CDR1 and CDR2: LGHNT and FRNRAP. V was pared by 1 base and J by 2 bases, with 22 bases between. The CDR3 DNA is TGTGCTAGTGGTTTGGACCCCCCTCCCGTGGACAGTTTCACAGATACGCAGTATTTT. Protein sequence: CASGLDPPPVDSFTDTQYF.

The chain carries TRBV21-1 and TRBJ1-4. TRBV21-1 is an annotated pseudogene. The CDR3 spans 15 residues. For the CDR3, the DNA is TGTGCCAGCAGAAGGGCGGGACTCCTCAATGAAAAACTGTTTTTT. This gives the protein CASRRAGLLNEKLFF.

This clone was found a few times. The genes are TRBV5-6 and TRBJ2-7; 13 bases agree with TRBD2. The CDR3 is 16 residues long. V shed 1 base and J 2 bases; nucleotides not matched to a gene: 3. Per germline, CDR1 SGHDT and CDR2 YYEEEE. In DNA form, the CDR3 reads TGTGCCAGCAGCTTGTTTGGGACTAGCGGGGCCTACGAGCAGTACTTC. Translated, it gives CASSLFGTSGAYEQYF.

This clone was found a few times. The chain is built from TRBV6-6 and TRBJ2-7; tentatively, D is TRBD1 or TRBD2 (5 bases each). The CDR3 covers 14 residues. CDR1 is MNHNY and CDR2 is SVGAGI in the germline V gene (reference sequence). V dropped 2 bases and J dropped 1 base, with 9 bases sitting between them. CDR3 region: CASSYERGSYEQYF. In nucleotides, the CDR3 is TGTGCCAGCAGTTACGAGAGGGGTTCCTACGAGCAGTACTTC.

The chain is built from TRBV6-1 and TRBJ1-6; D is unresolved. The germline gives CDR1 MNHNS, CDR2 SASEGT. The germline V and J ends were trimmed by 4 bases and 0 bases, with 13 bases remaining between them. CDR3 length equals 17 residues. This chain's CDR3 is CASSGTEMSSYNSPLHF. CDR3 in DNA: TGTGCCAGCAGTGGGACCGAAATGAGCTCCTATAATTCACCCCTCCACTTT.

This clone has only a few counts. This chain links TRBV7-9 with TRBJ1-4; D is unresolved. This CDR3 is 14 amino acids long. The germline V gene encodes CDR1 SEHNR and CDR2 FQNEAQ (reference sequence). V lost 3 bases and J 0 bases, leaving 5 bases between the germline ends. This CDR3 is CASSFQSTNEKLFF. In DNA form, the CDR3 reads TGTGCCAGCAGCTTCCAGTCAACTAATGAAAAACTGTTTTTT.

The rearrangement links TRBV7-2 to TRBJ2-7, with a tentative D call TRBD2 (6 bases). This CDR3 is built from 15 residues. Germline values: CDR1 SGHTA, CDR2 FQGNSA. V lost 5 bases and J 2 bases, leaving 16 bases between the germline ends. CDR3 DNA: TGTGCCAGCAGCCCGGAGGGGCTCCCCGCCTACGAGCAGTACTTC. Amino acid sequence: CASSPEGLPAYEQYF.

The rearrangement links TRBV7-9 to TRBJ2-7, with D perhaps TRBD2 (5 bases). Germline CDR1 is SEHNR and CDR2 is FQNEAQ (reference sequence). V lost 6 bases, J lost 12 bases, and 21 bases lay in between. The CDR3 length is 13 residues. The CDR3 nucleotides are TGTGCCAGCAGTTTAAACCGACCGGGGTTTACGTACTTC. Its translation: CASSLNRPGFTYF. Using reference TRBV7-9 and TRBJ2-7 for the parts outside the CDR3, the full variable domain is DTGVSQNPRHKITKRGQNVTFRCDPISEHNRLYWYRQTLGQGPEFLTYFQNEAQLEKSRLLSDRFSAERPKGSFSTLEIQRTEQGDSAMYLCASSLNRPGFTYFGPGTRLTVT.

The chain is built from TRBV2 and TRBJ1-5; D not certain. CDR1 and CDR2 from the germline V gene are SNHLY and FYNNEI. The CDR3 sequence is 12 residues long. Trimming took 6 bases from V and 3 from J, leaving 6 bases between them. CDR3 sequence: CASSRLNQPQHF. DNA for the CDR3: TGTGCCAGCAGCAGGCTCAATCAGCCCCAGCATTTT.

This rearrangement joins TRBV5-1 to TRBJ2-3; D is undetermined. Deletions cut 1 base from V and 5 bases from J, with 11 bases between. This CDR3 spans 14 amino acids. Germline V gene sequence: CDR1 SGHRS, CDR2 YFSETQ. The CDR3 DNA follows: TGCGCCAGCAGCTTGTACACCCGCGGAGATACGCAGTATTTT. It translates to CASSLYTRGDTQYF.

The chain combines TRBV19 with TRBJ2-3, with 10 nucleotides matching TRBD2. The CDR3 loop spans 13 amino acids. Germline loops: CDR1 LNHDA, CDR2 SQIVND (reference sequence). The ends lost 6 bases at V and 3 bases at J; junction bases unmatched: 0. CDR3 in amino acids: CASRGLATDTQYF. The DNA for the CDR3 is TGTGCCAGTAGGGGACTAGCGACAGATACGCAGTATTTT.

This clone was observed a few times. The chain has TRBV30 and TRBJ2-2; D gene unclear. The germline V gene encodes CDR1 GTSNPN and CDR2 SVGIG (reference sequence). The length of the CDR3 is 16 residues. The ends were cut back, 6 bases at V and 3 bases at J, with 20 bases in the middle. CDR3 loop: CACRSSITTDTGELFF. The CDR3 region has the DNA TGTGCCTGCCGCAGTTCGATTACCACGGACACCGGGGAGCTGTTTTTT.

The V gene is TRBV27, the J gene TRBJ1-6, with unresolved D. Trimming took 6 bases from V and 7 from J, leaving 16 bases between them. CDR3 length equals 15 residues. Germline values: CDR1 MNHEY, CDR2 SMNVEV (reference sequence). The CDR3 protein is CASSRPGLGNSPLHF. The DNA for the CDR3 is TGTGCCAGCAGCCGTCCGGGGTTAGGGAATTCACCCCTCCACTTT.

This chain links TRBV7-9 with TRBJ1-1; perhaps TRBD1 as D (5 bases). The CDR3 is 15 amino acids. The germline gives CDR1 SEHNR, CDR2 FQNEAQ (reference sequence). Trimming cost V 5 bases and J 1 base, with 14 bases left between them. In nucleotides, the CDR3 is TGTGCCAGCAGCCTACAAGGACAATCGAACACTGAAGCTTTCTTT. Translating it yields CASSLQGQSNTEAFF.